The 24 T cell receptor beta chains reported below all come from one sample, sequenced in a study of blood T cells in healthy people across ages. A second about 7 to 11 cycle PCR used barcoded and J-beta primers. One entry per CDR3 protein results from TCRdb running MiXCR on the 5' RACE reads. Among hundreds of thousands of distinct CDR3 sequences, nearly 25% were seen once, and the ten largest hold 7.5% to 9%. This sample was also put to use in a study of T cells of mothers and their children.

Sequenced material: blood. The receptor set was obtained from a boy aged 5-17 years in good health.

The gene calls are TRBV7-6 and TRBJ2-5; the match to TRBD2 covers 12 bases. Judging by the DNA end, TRBJ2-1 fits better; the J call may be wrong. This CDR3 is 17 amino acids long. Germline CDR1 and CDR2: SGHVS and FNYEAQ. The CDR3, as DNA: TGTGCCAGCAGCTTGCTTTCTAGCGGGGGGGCCTGGCGTGAGCAGTTCTTC. It yields the protein CASSLLSSGGAWREQFF.

This clonotype has more than one count but fewer than ten. The CDR3 sequence: CASSSGQSFLPQHF. Here the CDR3 DNA reads TGTGCCAGCAGTTCGGGGCAGTCCTTTCTTCCCCAGCATTTT. V and J are TRBV7-8 and TRBJ1-5, with D possibly TRBD1 on 5 matching bases. CDR3 size: 14 residues. Trimming left V 6 bases short and J 10 bases short, with 19 bases between. The germline V gene encodes CDR1 SGHVS and CDR2 FQNEAQ.

This clonotype appeared a few times. The genes are TRBV6-6 and TRBJ1-4; the match to TRBD1 covers 10 bases. Germline assignment: CDR1 MNHNY and CDR2 SVGAGI (reference sequence). Germline trimming cut 2 bases from V and 8 bases from J; bases unmatched to any gene: 5. The CDR3 has 15 residues. The CDR3 spells CASSYKGTGVEKLFF. The CDR3 bases are TGTGCCAGCAGTTACAAGGGGACAGGGGTCGAAAAACTGTTTTTT.

This clonotype was observed a handful of times. The chain has TRBV18 and TRBJ1-6; 12 bases agree with TRBD1. The CDR3 length is 16 residues. From germline, CDR1 is KGHSH and CDR2 LQKENI. Trimming at V came to 5 bases and at J to 7 bases, leaving 6 bases not matched to a gene. CDR3 in amino acids: CASSGTGGWENSPLHF. CDR3 coding DNA: TGTGCCAGCTCAGGGACAGGGGGCTGGGAGAATTCACCCCTCCACTTT.

This clonotype was observed a handful of times. This chain links TRBV28 with TRBJ2-7, with TRBD1 matching 9 bases. The DNA matches TRBJ2-5 better at its end, which makes the J call doubtful. The CDR3 is 15 amino acids. Germline-derived CDR1 and CDR2 are MDHEN and SYDVKM. The CDR3 sequence: CASSFRTGVQETQYF. Written as DNA, the CDR3 is TGTGCCAGCAGTTTTAGGACAGGGGTCCAAGAGACCCAGTACTTC.

The V call is TRBV29-1, the J call TRBJ2-5; 14 nucleotides align to TRBD2. The closer fit of TRBJ2-7 to the DNA end suggests the J call may be wrong. The CDR3 runs to 16 residues. Germline loops: CDR1 SQVTM, CDR2 ANQGSEA. The CDR3 DNA is TGCAGCGTCGGAGGGGGACTAGCGGGAGTAGTATACGAGCAGTACTTC. Translated, it gives CSVGGGLAGVVYEQYF.

This clonotype showed up just a few times. Its ends do not fully match the called genes, so a read error is possible. The V gene is TRBV4-1, the J gene TRBJ2-7; 11 nucleotides agree with TRBD2. Looked up from germline, CDR1 is MGHRA and CDR2 is YSYEKL. This CDR3 has 15 residues. CDR3 nucleotides: TGCACCAGCAGCCTAGTCGGGACTAGCGGTTACGAGCAGTACTTC. This encodes CTSSLVGTSGYEQYF.

Remarks on this clonotype: At one boundary the junction diverges from the germline segment, which might be a read error. V usage is TRBV18 and J usage is TRBJ2-5; D is ambiguous. Germline values: CDR1 KGHSH, CDR2 LQKENI. CDR3 length: 13 residues. CDR3 nucleotide sequence: TGTGCCAGCTCACCAAATGTGAAAGAGACCCGGTACTTC. The encoded protein is CASSPNVKETRYF.

The rearrangement joins TRBV20-1 to TRBJ2-7; D gene ambiguous. CDR1 and CDR2 (germline): DFQATT, SNEGSKA (reference sequence). CDR3 length: 13 residues. Deletions cut 3 bases from V and 7 bases from J, with 16 bases between. This CDR3 reads CSARPIASLEQYF. The CDR3 region has the DNA TGCAGTGCTAGGCCGATAGCCTCTCTGGAGCAGTACTTC.

As for this clonotype: A much more abundant neighbour one base away suggests this may be a read error. V gene TRBV5-6 combines with J gene TRBJ1-1, with 9 bases matching TRBD1. This CDR3 has 14 amino acids. Germline values: CDR1 SGHDT, CDR2 YYEEEE. CDR3 in DNA: TGTGCCAGCAGCTTGGGGGACAGGGAGACTGCAGCTTTCTTT. Its protein product is CASSLGDRETAAFF.

This sequence joins TRBV29-1 and TRBJ2-1; possibly TRBD1 or TRBD2 for D (5 bases each). Germline V gene data show CDR1 as SQVTM and CDR2 as ANQGSEA. Trimming took off 4 bases at V and 6 bases at J, with 16 bases between the two ends. The CDR3 consists of 14 residues. The CDR3 nucleotides are TGCAGCGTTGTGGGGGACCACCTCGCCAATGAGCAGTTCTTC. This sequence encodes CSVVGDHLANEQFF.

This clonotype was recorded many times. The chain has TRBV5-1 and TRBJ2-3; a weak D match, TRBD2 (6 bases). The CDR3 runs 13 residues. Germline-derived CDR1 and CDR2 are SGHRS and YFSETQ. The CDR3 DNA is TGCGCAGTCCGGGACTCTAGCACAGATACGCAGTATTTT. It translates to CAVRDSSTDTQYF.

The J gene is TRBJ2-3, the V gene TRBV12-3 or TRBV12-4; D possibly corresponds to TRBD1 (7 bases). The CDR3 has 18 amino acids. The V and J ends lost 6 bases and 0 bases respectively, with 22 bases between them. The CDR3 loop is CASRQAGTALSSTDTQYF. DNA for the CDR3: TGTGCCAGCAGGCAGGCGGGGACAGCCCTTTCTAGCACAGATACGCAGTATTTT.

This clonotype has ten or more counts. The chain links TRBV6-2 or TRBV6-3 to TRBJ2-1; 11 bases are shared with TRBD1. The ends lost 6 bases at V and 7 bases at J; junction bases unmatched: 8. The CDR3 runs 15 residues. In germline, CDR1 is MNHEY, CDR2 SVGEGT. DNA for the CDR3: TGTGCCAGCAGCCAGGATGGGACAGGGGGGAATGAGCAGTTCTTC. It yields the protein CASSQDGTGGNEQFF.

This clonotype was recorded a few times. The rearrangement joins TRBV20-1 to TRBJ2-7; possibly TRBD1 for D (6 bases). This CDR3 contains 18 residues. The germline V and J ends were trimmed by 2 bases and 0 bases, with 23 bases remaining between them. CDR1 and CDR2 (germline): DFQATT, SNEGSKA (reference sequence). The CDR3 loop reads CSARSTTGTSTFSYEQYF. CDR3 coding DNA: TGCAGTGCTAGATCCACTACCGGGACATCCACTTTCTCCTACGAGCAGTACTTC.

There are a few counts of this clonotype. The J gene is TRBJ2-5, the V gene TRBV29-1; D possibly uses TRBD1 or TRBD2 (6 bases each). The DNA end lines up better with TRBJ2-7; the J call may be wrong. Germline V CDR1 and CDR2: SQVTM, ANQGSEA. The CDR3 runs 13 residues. CDR3 loop: CSVVKGEAYEQYF. DNA for the CDR3: TGCAGCGTTGTAAAGGGGGAGGCCTACGAGCAGTACTTC.

The chain employs TRBV4-1 and TRBJ2-1; TRBD2 matches at 8 bases. CDR1 MGHRA and CDR2 YSYEKL come from the germline V gene. The CDR3 has 18 residues. The ends lost 0 bases at V and 5 bases at J; junction bases unmatched: 12. CDR3 bases: TGCGCCAGCAGCCAAGAGTTGGACCTGGCGGGGGGCCACAATGAGCAGTTCTTC. Translating gives CASSQELDLAGGHNEQFF.

The chain joins TRBV6-6 to TRBJ1-1; TRBD1 is a possible D gene (5 bases). The germline CDR1 and CDR2 sequences are MNHNY and SVGAGI (reference sequence). V was shortened by 6 bases and J by 1 base, with 9 bases between the two germline ends. The CDR3 is made up of 13 amino acids. In DNA, the CDR3 is TGTGCCAGCAGCATGACAGAGAACACTGAAGCTTTCTTT. Amino acid sequence: CASSMTENTEAFF.

This clonotype occurred a few times. The chain uses TRBV6-4 and TRBJ1-5; D gene ambiguous. Germline loops: CDR1 MRHNA, CDR2 SNTAGT. Trimming cost V 6 bases and J 4 bases, with 13 bases left between them. The CDR3 sequence is 14 residues long. The CDR3 is CASRKVGRNQPQHF. The DNA of the CDR3 is TGTGCCAGCAGAAAGGTCGGAAGAAATCAGCCCCAGCATTTT.

There are many counts of this clonotype. The rearrangement joins TRBV7-2 to TRBJ2-5; 7 bases are shared with TRBD1. The CDR3 consists of 15 residues. CDR1 and CDR2 (germline): SGHTA, FQGNSA. The V segment lost 0 bases and the J segment 2 bases; nucleotides outside the gene matches: 3. CDR3 amino acids: CASSLARGRQETQYF. The CDR3 DNA is TGTGCCAGCAGCTTAGCGAGGGGGCGGCAAGAGACCCAGTACTTC.

This clonotype occurred many times. V and J are TRBV29-1 and TRBJ2-7; 8 bases are shared with TRBD1. The ends lost 3 bases at V and 2 bases at J; junction bases unmatched: 6. CDR1 SQVTM and CDR2 ANQGSEA come from the germline V gene. The CDR3 spans 14 residues. CDR3 in amino acids: CSVDDSTGAYEQYF. The CDR3, as DNA: TGCAGCGTTGACGATTCGACAGGGGCCTACGAGCAGTACTTC.

The chain is built from TRBV29-1 and TRBJ2-6; D is possibly TRBD2 (5 bases). Trimming took 5 bases from V and 0 from J, leaving 8 bases between them. Looked up from germline, CDR1 is SQVTM and CDR2 is ANQGSEA. There are 14 residues in the CDR3. CDR3 in amino acids: CSVFEGSGANVLTF. The CDR3, as DNA: TGCAGCGTTTTCGAGGGCTCTGGGGCCAACGTCCTGACTTTC.

In its sample, this clonotype was seen a few times. The CDR3 sequence: CASSPWTSGIEQYF. For the CDR3, the DNA is TGTGCCAGCAGCCCATGGACTAGCGGAATAGAGCAGTACTTC. This sequence joins TRBV14 and TRBJ2-7; 10 bases fit TRBD2. Germline lookup yields CDR1 SGHDN and CDR2 FVKESK. This CDR3 has 14 amino acids. With 4 bases clipped from V and 7 bases from J, the junction kept 7 bases outside the gene matches.

This clonotype was detected a few times. This chain connects TRBV21-1 to TRBJ2-7; the D call TRBD1 from the table was never checked on the DNA. TRBV21-1 is assigned pseudogene status. CDR3 length: 11 amino acids. The CDR3 region is CASTGNYEQYF. Written as DNA, the CDR3 is TGTGCCAGCACAGGGAACTACGAGCAGTACTTC.